Listed below are T cell receptor beta chains from one sample, sequenced in a study of cytomegalovirus exposure and HLA in healthy donors. The method was immunoSEQ multiplex PCR; TCRdb's version includes in-frame clones alone and lacks a portion of them. The table for this sample gives tens of thousands of clones. Sequenced input: PBMCs. These receptors all come from a woman younger than 30 in good health and CMV-seronegative. CDR3s include the opening cysteine and the closing phenylalanine or tryptophan. Fields, in order: J gene, V gene, D gene, CDR3 protein, CDR3 DNA. D genes are given only for firm matches.

>TRBJ1-1|TRBV4-1|NA
CASSPPRQRNTEAFF
TGCGCCAGCAGCCCACCAAGACAGAGGAACACTGAAGCTTTCTTT
>TRBJ1-2|TRBV7-6|TRBD1
CASSLTGGRDGYTF
TGTGCCAGCAGCCTCACAGGGGGCCGAGATGGCTACACCTTC
>TRBJ2-7|TRBV30|TRBD1
CAWGDNSGGPEQYF
TGTGCCTGGGGAGACAATTCAGGGGGTCCCGAGCAGTACTTC
>TRBJ1-5|TRBV19|NA
CASKADSYSNQPQHF
TGTGCCAGTAAGGCCGACAGTTATAGCAATCAGCCCCAGCATTTT
>TRBJ2-7|TRBV6-4|TRBD2
CASSDSSGSSYEQYF
TGTGCCAGCAGTGACTCTAGCGGGAGCTCCTACGAGCAGTACTTC
>TRBJ2-7|TRBV7-3|TRBD2
CASSLRSGTSGRAYEQYF
TGTGCCAGCAGCTTAAGGTCCGGGACTAGCGGGAGGGCCTACGAGCAGTACTTC
>TRBJ2-5|TRBV2|TRBD2
CASLGGEGETQYF
TGTGCCAGCCTCGGGGGGGAGGGAGAGACCCAGTACTTC
>TRBJ2-1|TRBV5-1|NA
CASSPRTGRGPDSYNEQFF
TGCGCCAGCAGCCCTCGGACAGGGCGGGGGCCCGACTCCTACAATGAGCAGTTCTTC
>TRBJ2-1|TRBV11-3|NA
CASSLRLAGEISYNEQFF
TGTGCCAGCAGCCTCCGCCTAGCTGGGGAGATCTCCTACAATGAGCAGTTCTTC
>TRBJ1-5|TRBV5-1|NA
CASSLGESNQPQHF
TGCGCCAGCAGCTTGGGAGAAAGCAATCAGCCCCAGCATTTT
>TRBJ1-1|TRBV4-1|NA
CASSPPSGFEDEAFF
TGCGCCAGCAGCCCGCCTTCTGGATTCGAGGATGAAGCTTTCTTT
>TRBJ2-1|TRBV28|NA
CASSLEIHAGPEQFF
TGTGCCAGCAGTTTAGAGATCCACGCGGGCCCTGAGCAGTTCTTC
>TRBJ1-1|TRBV10-2|TRBD1
CASSVGTGNTEAFF
TGCGCCAGCAGTGTTGGGACAGGTAACACTGAAGCTTTCTTT
>TRBJ2-3|TRBV9|TRBD2
CASSPTSGVDTDTQYF
TGTGCCAGCAGCCCCACTAGCGGGGTGGACACAGATACGCAGTATTTT
>TRBJ2-7|TRBV29-1|NA
CSVDSLNSYEQYF
TGCAGCGTTGATTCACTCAACTCCTACGAGCAGTACTTC
>TRBJ2-5|TRBV5-1|NA
CASSHRETQYF
TGCGCCAGCAGCCACAGAGAGACCCAGTACTTC
>TRBJ2-3|TRBV9|NA
CASSAPGTPTQYF
TGTGCCAGCAGCGCACCTGGGACACCTACGCAGTATTTT
>TRBJ1-1|TRBV6-1|TRBD1
CASSRQGGTEAFF
TGTGCCAGCAGTCGACAGGGGGGCACTGAAGCTTTCTTT
>TRBJ1-2|TRBV11-3|TRBD1
CASSLGTGGRGYTF
TGTGCCAGCAGCTTAGGGACAGGGGGCAGAGGCTACACCTTC
>TRBJ2-1|TRBV25-1|TRBD2
CASSGDSGGAYNEQFF
TGTGCCAGCAGTGGGGATAGCGGGGGGGCCTACAATGAGCAGTTCTTC
>TRBJ1-5|TRBV4-1|NA
CASSQGASNQPQHF
TGCGCCAGCAGCCAAGGGGCGAGCAATCAGCCCCAGCATTTT
>TRBJ1-4|TRBV29-1|TRBD1
CSVDPTGTANEKLFF
TGCAGCGTTGACCCGACAGGGACCGCTAATGAAAAACTGTTTTTT
>TRBJ2-1|TRBV5-1|TRBD2
CASSFVTSGDFEQFF
TGCGCCAGCAGCTTCGTGACTAGCGGGGACTTTGAGCAGTTCTTC
>TRBJ1-1|TRBV15|TRBD1
CATSVDRGPGTEAFF
TGTGCCACCAGCGTAGACAGGGGGCCTGGAACTGAAGCTTTCTTT
>TRBJ1-3|TRBV19|NA
CASRDRASGNTIYF
TGTGCCAGTAGAGACAGAGCCTCTGGAAACACCATATATTTT
>TRBJ1-5|TRBV6-1|NA
CASSGQDSNQPQHF
TGTGCCAGCAGTGGACAGGATAGCAATCAGCCCCAGCATTTT
>TRBJ2-7|TRBV7-6|NA
CASSTTTRLYF
TGTGCCAGCAGCACTACAACACGGCTGTATTTC
>TRBJ1-3|TRBV4-1|NA
CASSPSPSGNTIYF
TGCGCCAGCAGCCCTAGTCCCTCTGGAAACACCATATATTTT